This TCR beta chain was retrieved from a study of high-grade serous ovarian cancer treatment subgroups. Study-level results: Different patients shared almost no repertoire; same-patient tumors shared 0.11 to 0.79.

The assay was immunoSEQ multiplex PCR, and TCRdb's table has in-frame clones only and misses some. The sample shows about 3,900 clones, about 73% of them seen only once. A note on this clone: Its cognate antigen is unknown.

V shed 4 bases, J shed 6 bases, and the junction held 10 bases outside the gene matches. Looked up from germline, CDR1 is SGHRS and CDR2 is YFSETQ. The CDR3 has 15 residues. The tumor samples were collected prior to definitive surgery or chemotherapy. This chain links TRBV5-1 with TRBJ2-7, with 10 positions matching TRBD1. This TCR was sampled from a human donor with high-grade serous ovarian cancer. Material for sequencing was tumor tissue. The CDR3 reads CASSSEGTGALEQYF. CDR3 sequence (DNA): TGCGCCAGCAGCAGCGAGGGGACAGGGGCCCTCGAGCAGTACTTC. The whole variable domain, remainder taken from reference TRBV5-1 and TRBJ2-7, is KAGVTQTPRYLIKTRGQQVTLSCSPISGHRSVSWYQQTPGQGLQFLFEYFSETQRNKGNFPGRFSGRQFSNSRSEMNVSTLELGDSALYLCASSSEGTGALEQYFGPGTRLTVT.